These 13 T cell receptor beta chains share one sample of origin, sequenced in a study of blood T cells in healthy people across ages. The second PCR ran roughly 6 to 11 cycles with a sample-barcoded 5' primer and J-beta primers. Via MiXCR, TCRdb re-called the 5' RACE reads, giving one row per CDR3 protein. The sample lists some 900,000 distinct CDR3 sequences, 45% to 50% seen once, with over 10% in the top ten. The sequenced material came from blood. These TCRs come from a man younger than 40 in good health.

The chain joins TRBV29-1 to TRBJ2-1; 8 bases align to TRBD1. The J segment lost 8 bases and the V segment lost 7 bases, leaving 13 bases of the junction unmatched. CDR3 length: 14 amino acids. Germline-derived CDR1 and CDR2 are SQVTM and ANQGSEA. In DNA form, the CDR3 reads TGCAGCGGCGGACCGGGACAGGTGTTCGATGAGCAGTTCTTC. It translates to CSGGPGQVFDEQFF.

This clonotype was counted between two and nine times. The rearrangement uses TRBV7-8 and TRBJ2-3, with TRBD2 identical over 7 bases. V trimming: 2 bases; J trimming: 2 bases; junction bases outside the gene matches: 10. The CDR3 length is 17 residues. Germline V gene sequence: CDR1 SGHVS, CDR2 FQNEAQ. The CDR3: CASSLSDPGLTTDTQYF. The CDR3 nucleotides are TGTGCCAGCAGCTTATCGGACCCGGGACTAACCACAGATACGCAGTATTTT.

The chain carries TRBV4-3 and TRBJ2-3, with D possibly being TRBD2 (5 bases). The CDR3 covers 15 residues. Germline V lookup: CDR1 LGHNA, CDR2 YSLEER. Trimming removed 6 bases at V and 0 bases at J, with 13 bases between. CDR3 sequence (DNA): TGCGCCAGCAGGACCACCCGGGGTAGCACAGATACGCAGTATTTT. Translation gives CASRTTRGSTDTQYF.

This chain's CDR3 is CASSLVVAGPYNEQYF. CDR3 nucleotide sequence: TGTGCCAGCAGCTTAGTTGTGGCAGGGCCCTACAATGAGCAGTACTTC. The rearrangement links TRBV7-8 to TRBJ2-7; D is perhaps TRBD1 (5 bases). Germline V CDR1 and CDR2: SGHVS, FQNEAQ. The CDR3 totals 16 residues. V shed 1 base and J shed 7 bases, with 20 bases lying between them.

This chain joins TRBV24-1 and TRBJ2-5, with D possibly being TRBD1 (6 bases). The CDR3 runs to 13 residues. Trimming took off 5 bases at V and 11 bases at J, with 17 bases between the two ends. Germline values: CDR1 KGHDR, CDR2 SFDVKD. The CDR3 DNA reads TGTGCCACCAGTGGATTGGGGGCAGGGGAGCAGTACTTC. Translation: CATSGLGAGEQYF.

The chain carries TRBV5-1 and TRBJ1-1; 8 nucleotides match TRBD1. CDR3 size: 14 residues. Per the germline V gene, CDR1 is SGHRS and CDR2 is YFSETQ. V was clipped by 8 bases and J by 5 bases; unmatched bases: 11. This chain's CDR3 is CASTQGAGKTEAFF. The CDR3 DNA follows: TGCGCCAGTACGCAGGGGGCGGGAAAGACTGAAGCTTTCTTT.

This clonotype was recorded a few times. The rearrangement links TRBV7-2 to TRBJ1-1, with D tentatively TRBD1 (6 bases). V lost 1 base and J 3 bases, leaving 18 bases between the germline ends. Germline V CDR1 and CDR2: SGHTA, FQGNSA. The length of the CDR3 is 17 residues. CDR3 in DNA: TGTGCCAGCAGCTTAGTTGGTGGTGGGGCAGGGGACACTGAAGCTTTCTTT. Its protein is CASSLVGGGAGDTEAFF. The variable domain in full, with the rest retrieved from reference TRBV7-2 and TRBJ1-1, is GAGVSQSPSNKVTEKGKDVELRCDPISGHTALYWYRQSLGQGLEFLIYFQGNSAPDKSGLPSDRFSAERTGGSVSTLTIQRTQQEDSAVYLCASSLVGGGAGDTEAFFGQGTRLTVV.

The rearrangement uses TRBV7-2 and TRBJ1-1, with 7 bases identical to TRBD1. The CDR3 contains 15 residues. Unmatched junction bases numbered 9, after V lost 5 bases and J lost 3 bases. Germline V gene lookup returns CDR1 SGHTA and CDR2 FQGNSA. This chain's CDR3 is CASSPRGRGDTEAFF. The CDR3 DNA follows: TGTGCCAGCAGCCCCCGGGGCAGGGGGGACACTGAAGCTTTCTTT.

The chain recombines TRBV6-2 or TRBV6-3 with TRBJ2-7; unclear D gene. Germline V gene sequence: CDR1 MNHEY, CDR2 SVGEGT. The CDR3 totals 13 residues. The CDR3 sequence is CASVPALSYEQYF. CDR3 DNA sequence: TGTGCTTCCGTCCCTGCGCTCTCCTACGAGCAGTACTTC.

This clonotype was seen only a few times. The CDR3 sequence is CAPSLGSGKNTEAFF. Here the CDR3 DNA reads TGTGCCCCCTCATTAGGCTCTGGGAAGAACACTGAAGCTTTCTTT. The gene calls are TRBV9 and TRBJ1-1, with D unresolved. The V gene lost 10 bases and the J gene lost 1 base, with 20 bases spanning the gap. Germline V gives CDR1 SGDLS, CDR2 YYNGEE. The CDR3 totals 15 residues.

V is TRBV10-3 and J is TRBJ1-1, with D perhaps matching TRBD1 (5 bases). V was cut by 6 bases and J by 3 bases, with 14 bases left in between. Germline V gene data show CDR1 as ENHRY and CDR2 as SYGVKD. The CDR3 sequence is 14 residues long. CDR3 in amino acids: CAIRQGLGDTEAFF. CDR3 DNA sequence: TGTGCCATCAGGCAGGGCCTGGGAGACACTGAAGCTTTCTTT.

The chain is built from TRBV12-3 or TRBV12-4 and TRBJ1-2; possibly TRBD1 for D (5 bases). This CDR3 spans 14 amino acids. V was cut by 5 bases and J by 6 bases, with 16 bases left in between. CDR3 amino acids: CASSPAGWMDGYTF. The DNA for the CDR3 is TGTGCCAGCAGTCCGGCAGGGTGGATGGATGGCTACACCTTC.

This chain links TRBV20-1 with TRBJ2-5, with D unclear. Trimming removed 8 bases at V and 2 bases at J, with 12 bases between. This CDR3 comprises 12 residues. CDR1 and CDR2 (germline): DFQATT, SNEGSKA (reference sequence). This CDR3 reads CSSKEGQETQYF. The CDR3 DNA reads as TGCAGTTCTAAAGAAGGGCAAGAGACCCAGTACTTC.